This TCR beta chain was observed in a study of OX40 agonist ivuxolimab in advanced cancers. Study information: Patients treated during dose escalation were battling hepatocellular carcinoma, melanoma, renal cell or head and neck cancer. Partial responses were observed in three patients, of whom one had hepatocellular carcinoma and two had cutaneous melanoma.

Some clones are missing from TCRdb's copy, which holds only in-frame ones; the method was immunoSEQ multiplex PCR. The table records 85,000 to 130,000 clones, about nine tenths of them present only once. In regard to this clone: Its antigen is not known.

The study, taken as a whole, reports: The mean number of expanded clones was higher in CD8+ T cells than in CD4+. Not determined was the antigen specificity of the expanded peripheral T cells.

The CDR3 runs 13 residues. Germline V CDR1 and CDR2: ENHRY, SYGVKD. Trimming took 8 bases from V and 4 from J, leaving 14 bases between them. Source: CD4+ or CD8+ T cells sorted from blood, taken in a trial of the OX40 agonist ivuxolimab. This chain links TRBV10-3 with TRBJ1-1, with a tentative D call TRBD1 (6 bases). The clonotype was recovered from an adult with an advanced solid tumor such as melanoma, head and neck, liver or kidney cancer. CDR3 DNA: TGTGCCATCCTGGACAGCCGGGGCACTGAAGCTTTCTTT. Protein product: CAILDSRGTEAFF.